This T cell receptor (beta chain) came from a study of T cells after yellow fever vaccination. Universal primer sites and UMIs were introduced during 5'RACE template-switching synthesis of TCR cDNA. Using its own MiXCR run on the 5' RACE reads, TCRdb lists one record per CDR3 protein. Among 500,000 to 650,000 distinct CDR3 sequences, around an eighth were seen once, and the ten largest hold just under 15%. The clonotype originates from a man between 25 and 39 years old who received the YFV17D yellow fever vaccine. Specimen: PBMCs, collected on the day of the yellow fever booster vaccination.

The CDR3 DNA reads TGCAGTGCTAGCCCGGGACCCCCGTGGAGTGAGCAGTTCTTC. It translates to CSASPGPPWSEQFF. The chain links TRBV20-1 to TRBJ2-1, with D perhaps matching TRBD1 or TRBD2 (5 bases each). V lost 3 bases to trimming and J lost 9 bases, with 18 bases between them. Germline V gene data show CDR1 as DFQATT and CDR2 as SNEGSKA (reference sequence). This CDR3 is 14 amino acids long.